A single sample is the source of the 15 T cell receptor beta chains below, sequenced in a study of blood T cells in healthy people across ages. Using a J-beta primer mix together with a sample-barcoded 5' primer, a second PCR was run for roughly 6 to 11 cycles. TCRdb called the 5' RACE reads again in MiXCR, with one record for every CDR3 protein. Of 1.5 million to 2 million distinct CDR3 sequences in the sample, about 31% were seen once. Input material: blood. These receptor sequences come from a woman aged 25 to 39 in good health.

The chain is built from TRBV10-1 and TRBJ2-3; D is ambiguous. Germline V gene data show CDR1 as WNHNN and CDR2 as SYGVQD (reference sequence). The V end lost 3 bases, the J end lost 3 bases, and 10 bases lay between the germline ends. This CDR3 region has 14 residues. CDR3 DNA: TGCGCCAGCAGTGACGGTTCCACAACAGATACGCAGTATTTT. Its translation: CASSDGSTTDTQYF.

There are a few counts of this clonotype. This chain connects TRBV7-3 to TRBJ1-2; D is ambiguous. V was cut by 2 bases and J by 1 base, with 11 bases left in between. Germline V CDR1 and CDR2: SGHTA, FQGTGA. This CDR3 region has 15 residues. DNA of the CDR3: TGTGCCAGCAGCTTATATCCCGGGGTTAACTATGGCTACACCTTC. It specifies CASSLYPGVNYGYTF.

This clonotype has just a few counts. The chain has TRBV29-1 and TRBJ2-7; 7 nucleotides line up with TRBD2. After removal of 0 bases from V and 0 bases from J, the junction contained 5 bases not matched to a gene. Germline lookup yields CDR1 SQVTM and CDR2 ANQGSEA. The CDR3 totals 15 residues. CDR3 in DNA: TGCAGCGTTGAAGAGTCGGCGGGAGCCTCCTACGAGCAGTACTTC. Residues: CSVEESAGASYEQYF.

This chain uses TRBV4-1 with TRBJ1-1, with TRBD1 matching 7 bases. The CDR3 is made up of 16 amino acids. Trimming took 4 bases from V and 1 from J; bases not matched to a gene: 9. CDR1 is MGHRA, CDR2 YSYEKL, per germline. The CDR3 sequence: CASSLADREGNTEAFF. For the CDR3, the DNA is TGCGCCAGCAGCCTCGCCGACAGGGAGGGGAACACTGAAGCTTTCTTT.

This clonotype was recorded a few times. This rearrangement joins TRBV4-1 to TRBJ1-1, with 8 bases matching TRBD1. The germline gives CDR1 MGHRA, CDR2 YSYEKL. This CDR3 is 20 amino acids long. Trimming took 4 bases from V and 0 from J; bases not matched to a gene: 19. The CDR3 is CASSPTQRGTGGIMNTEAFF. CDR3 sequence (DNA): TGCGCCAGCAGCCCCACTCAGAGAGGGACAGGCGGAATCATGAACACTGAAGCTTTCTTT.

The genes are TRBV5-8 and TRBJ1-6; a possible D gene is TRBD1 (6 bases). Trimming shortened V by 1 base and J by 8 bases, and 19 bases separated the two germline ends. Germline CDR1 is SGHTS and CDR2 is YDEGEE. The CDR3 extends over 17 amino acids. The CDR3 DNA follows: TGTGCCAGCAGCTTGTCGGGACACTTCACCCCCTATTCACCCCTCCACTTT. It specifies CASSLSGHFTPYSPLHF.

The chain's CDR3 is CASSQDGRTSGQETQYF. CDR3 nucleotides: TGCGCCAGCAGCCAAGATGGCCGGACTAGCGGCCAAGAGACCCAGTACTTC. The V and J genes are TRBV4-1 and TRBJ2-5; 10 bases fit TRBD2. Trimming cost V 0 bases and J 1 base; bases outside gene matches: 5. CDR3 length equals 17 residues. Germline lookup yields CDR1 MGHRA and CDR2 YSYEKL.

Only a few counts were recorded for this clonotype. The chain employs TRBV5-6 and TRBJ2-7, with 7 bases matching TRBD2. This CDR3 contains 15 residues. Germline loops: CDR1 SGHDT, CDR2 YYEEEE. The junction had 9 bases not matched to a gene; V was cut back by 3 bases and J by 3 bases. CDR3 sequence reads: CASSSLTSTYYEQYF. CDR3 in DNA: TGTGCCAGCAGCTCTTTGACTAGCACCTACTACGAGCAGTACTTC.

This clonotype was detected ten times or more. This rearrangement joins TRBV7-6 to TRBJ2-3, with D perhaps TRBD1 or TRBD2 (5 bases each). Germline V lookup: CDR1 SGHVS, CDR2 FNYEAQ. Trimming pared 1 base from V and 10 bases from J, leaving 6 bases between. The CDR3 runs 11 residues. The CDR3 protein is CASSLGGPQYF. CDR3 coding DNA: TGTGCCAGCAGCTTAGGGGGACCGCAGTATTTT.

This clonotype occurred once. The rearrangement links TRBV27 to TRBJ2-7, with 10 bases that match TRBD1. Germline CDR1 and CDR2: MNHEY and SMNVEV (reference sequence). Unmatched junction bases numbered 8, after V lost 9 bases and J lost 6 bases. The length of the CDR3 is 13 residues. CDR3 in DNA: TGTGCCAGTATCGGGACAGGGGTCTGCGAGCAGTACTTC. Translating gives CASIGTGVCEQYF.

This sequence joins TRBV11-3 and TRBJ1-1; TRBD1 agrees at 8 bases. CDR1 is SGHNT and CDR2 is YENEEA in the germline V gene. The CDR3 has 13 residues. Germline trimming cut 3 bases from V and 7 bases from J; bases unmatched to any gene: 4. CDR3 loop: CASSFRGLFEAFF. Written as DNA, the CDR3 is TGTGCCAGCAGCTTCAGGGGGCTTTTTGAAGCTTTCTTT.

This rearrangement joins TRBV9 to TRBJ1-2; 10 bases are a match to TRBD1. Looked up from germline, CDR1 is SGDLS and CDR2 is YYNGEE. The CDR3 extends over 16 amino acids. The junction had 7 bases not matched to a gene; V was cut back by 4 bases and J by 1 base. DNA for the CDR3: TGTGCCAGCAGCCCGGGGACAGGGGAACTTAACTATGGCTACACCTTC. It codes for CASSPGTGELNYGYTF.

There are a few counts of this clonotype. The chain employs TRBV7-2 and TRBJ2-7; 8 bases are a match to TRBD1. V lost 1 base to trimming and J lost 3 bases; unmatched junction nucleotides: 5. CDR3 length equals 15 residues. Germline assignment: CDR1 SGHTA and CDR2 FQGNSA. The CDR3 DNA reads TGTGCCAGCAGCTTAGTCAGGGGGCAAGGCTACGAGCAGTACTTC. Its protein is CASSLVRGQGYEQYF.

This chain uses TRBV9 with TRBJ2-1, with TRBD2 matching 11 bases. Germline CDR1 SGDLS, CDR2 YYNGEE. The CDR3 loop spans 16 amino acids. With V trimmed by 2 bases and J by 2 bases, 3 bases remained unmatched. CDR3 sequence reads: CASSVSGRAPYNEQFF. CDR3 in DNA: TGTGCCAGCAGCGTTAGCGGGAGGGCCCCCTACAATGAGCAGTTCTTC.

The table lists this clonotype with a few counts. The chain recombines TRBV20-1 with TRBJ2-3; 8 nucleotides line up with TRBD1. With V trimmed by 3 bases and J by 5 bases, 7 bases remained unmatched. The length of the CDR3 is 14 residues. Germline V gene sequence: CDR1 DFQATT, CDR2 SNEGSKA (reference sequence). Here the CDR3 reads CSASPGGYVDTQYF. The CDR3 DNA reads as TGCAGTGCTAGTCCAGGGGGCTATGTAGATACGCAGTATTTT.